This T cell receptor (beta chain) was sequenced for a study (dated by TCRdb to about 2015). As for the study more broadly: Whether tumor-infiltrating Tregs in breast cancer are recruited from blood Tregs or converted in situ from other CD4+ T cell subsets was tested.

What the research found in general, with its limitations: The greatest overlap of tumor-infiltrating Treg TCR alpha and beta sequences was observed with tumor naive CD4+ T cells, followed by blood naive CD4+ T cells. Validation in the larger cohort was restricted to a single TCR beta V-J rearrangement rather than whole repertoires. In terms of TCR gene usage, tumor memory CD4+ T cells clustered together with blood and lymph node memory CD4+ cells, as well as with lymph node naive CD4+ cells.

Cells that were CD4+CD25+CD127-/low were the ones isolated as Tregs. Tregs, naive and memory CD4+ T cells from tumor, blood and ipsilateral draining lymph nodes of 4 or 5 breast cancer patients underwent full-length TCR alpha and beta sequencing. Tumor tissue, along with lymph nodes from ipsilateral axillary dissection, was perfused with PBS, minced, and then digested using collagenase I and hyaluronidase. FACS confirmed that the sorted cell populations were more than 90% pure. Full-length TCR variable regions were amplified by 5' RACE PCR with constant-region reverse primers, and semi-nested PCR with Nested Universal Primer A was subsequently performed. The ReliaPrep RNA Cell Miniprep System was used to extract total RNA, which was then reverse transcribed into 5'RACE-ready cDNA with the SMARTer RACE 5'/3' Kit. Multiplex adaptors were used to barcode the full-length TCR alpha and beta libraries, which were then sequenced on an Illumina MiSeq. The authors' pipeline ran thus. For each of nine subset-tissue groups, sequencing data from the five patients were combined, and the groups were compared by unsupervised clustering of TCR gene usage. The Morisita-Horn index was used to calculate repertoire similarity, with shared sequences weighted according to their contribution to each repertoire. TCRdb took the public reads, trimmed them with fastp at Q25, ran MiXCR for clone calling and kept in-frame beta chains. Rows with one shared CDR3 protein collapse into an entry with the most common genes and DNA. TCRdb's processing, not the study's, gives the V and J calls here. The sample table records fewer than 75,000 distinct CDR3 sequences; less than 30% of these occur just once. The top ten clonotypes cover 2.2% of the sample.

For this clonotype: Its antigen is unknown. One end of the junction fails to match germline, which may point to a read error.

CDR1 and CDR2 are read off the germline V gene as LGHNA and YNFKEQ. The CDR3, cysteine through phenylalanine, is 15 amino acids long. Of the read, only the CDR3 DNA is kept; its 45 bases are in frame from base 1. The receptor's source is a female donor with breast cancer. The sample comprised tumor-infiltrating Tregs sorted from the breast tumor. Rearrangement joined TRBV4-2 to TRBJ1-5; there is no confident call for the D gene. The CDR3 region has the sequence CAGSQWRASNQPQHF. The sequence in DNA is TGTGCCGGCAGCCAATGGCGGGCTAGCAATCAGCCCCAGCATTTT.